The clone carrying this T cell receptor (beta chain) was recorded once. V shed 8 bases, J shed 2 bases, and the junction held 10 bases outside the gene matches. The CDR3 consists of 15 residues. The V gene's germline CDR1 is MRHNA and CDR2 SNTAGT. The data originate from a study of T cell responses to AZD1222 COVID-19 vaccine. Assay: immunoSEQ multiplex PCR; the TCRdb copy retains only in-frame clones and omits some. Here the sample spans about 100,000 clones, just under 90% being singletons. The sequence was obtained from an adult in good health. The chain links TRBV6-4 to TRBJ1-1; 8 positions agree with TRBD1. The input for sequencing was peripheral blood, taken on day 0 of AZD1222 vaccination. The CDR3 is CASLSADRVNTEAFF. In DNA form, the CDR3 reads TGTGCCAGCCTATCGGCGGACAGGGTAAACACTGAAGCTTTCTTT.